These T cell receptor beta chains were read from a single sample in a study of blood T cells in healthy people across ages. TCRdb independently ran MiXCR on the 5' RACE reads; one entry per CDR3 protein. The table has 850,000 or so distinct CDR3 sequences, under 30% seen once. Sequenced input: blood. The source of these receptors is a woman of 80 years or more in good health. Each CDR3 is given with its conserved first and last residue. A D gene is named only where the DNA matches it firmly. Only some rows state a clone size, as once, few, many or a class for expanded clones.

D gene: .; V gene: TRBV6-2/TRBV6-3; J gene: TRBJ2-7; clone size: many; CDR3 protein: CASSYLSGRTIYEQYF; CDR3 DNA: TGTGCCAGCAGTTACCTTAGCGGAAGAACCATCTACGAGCAGTACTTC
D gene: .; V gene: TRBV24-1; J gene: TRBJ2-1; clone size: .; CDR3 protein: CATSDPGHAAQFF; CDR3 DNA: TGTGCCACCAGTGACCCCGGACACGCGGCCCAGTTCTTC
D gene: .; V gene: TRBV6-1; J gene: TRBJ1-1; clone size: .; CDR3 protein: CASSVRGEDTEAFF; CDR3 DNA: TGTGCCAGCAGCGTGAGGGGGGAGGACACTGAAGCTTTCTTT
D gene: .; V gene: TRBV20-1; J gene: TRBJ2-2; clone size: .; CDR3 protein: CSARWHQNTGELFF; CDR3 DNA: TGCAGTGCTAGGTGGCACCAGAACACCGGGGAGCTGTTTTTT
D gene: .; V gene: TRBV7-2; J gene: TRBJ2-7; clone size: .; CDR3 protein: CASTLGQIYEQYF; CDR3 DNA: TGTGCCAGCACCTTAGGACAGATCTACGAGCAGTACTTC
D gene: .; V gene: TRBV12-3/TRBV12-4; J gene: TRBJ1-2; clone size: many; CDR3 protein: CASRQSGYGYTF; CDR3 DNA: TGTGCCAGCAGACAGTCTGGCTATGGCTACACCTTC
D gene: .; V gene: TRBV27; J gene: TRBJ2-3; clone size: few; CDR3 protein: CASSPNPPGGKDTQYF; CDR3 DNA: TGTGCCAGCAGTCCCAACCCGCCGGGGGGCAAGGATACGCAGTATTTT
D gene: TRBD2; V gene: TRBV9; J gene: TRBJ2-1; clone size: few; CDR3 protein: CASSVGRMSYNEQFF; CDR3 DNA: TGTGCCAGCAGCGTCGGGAGGATGAGCTACAATGAGCAGTTCTTC
D gene: .; V gene: TRBV20-1; J gene: TRBJ2-4; clone size: .; CDR3 protein: CSARDLRVESSKNIQYF; CDR3 DNA: TGCAGTGCTAGAGATCTTCGGGTAGAGAGCTCCAAAAACATTCAGTACTTC
D gene: TRBD1; V gene: TRBV29-1; J gene: TRBJ2-2; clone size: .; CDR3 protein: CSVDLGTGEGTGELFF; CDR3 DNA: TGCAGCGTTGATTTAGGGACAGGGGAGGGCACCGGGGAGCTGTTTTTT
D gene: .; V gene: TRBV19; J gene: TRBJ1-2; clone size: many; CDR3 protein: CASSGPNMINYGYTF; CDR3 DNA: TGTGCCAGTAGTGGGCCCAACATGATTAACTATGGCTACACCTTC
D gene: .; V gene: TRBV3-1; J gene: TRBJ1-2; clone size: once; CDR3 protein: CASSQGTRGYTF; CDR3 DNA: TGTGCCAGCAGCCAAGGGACCCGTGGCTACACCTTC
D gene: TRBD2; V gene: TRBV7-3; J gene: TRBJ2-3; clone size: once; CDR3 protein: CASSLVTSATDTQYF; CDR3 DNA: TGTGCCAGCAGCTTAGTAACTAGCGCCACAGATACGCAGTATTTT
D gene: .; V gene: TRBV20-1; J gene: TRBJ1-1; clone size: few; CDR3 protein: CSARGVDLWQKAFF; CDR3 DNA: TGCAGTGCTAGAGGAGTGGATTTGTGGCAGAAAGCTTTCTTT
D gene: .; V gene: TRBV6-6; J gene: TRBJ2-7; clone size: many; CDR3 protein: CASSSTGQLYEQYF; CDR3 DNA: TGTGCCAGCAGTTCCACGGGACAACTATACGAGCAGTACTTC
D gene: .; V gene: TRBV5-6; J gene: TRBJ2-5; clone size: many; CDR3 protein: CASSLVSGGGRQETQYF; CDR3 DNA: TGTGCCAGCAGCTTGGTTAGTGGGGGGGGCCGACAAGAGACCCAGTACTTC
D gene: .; V gene: TRBV6-1; J gene: TRBJ1-5; clone size: once; CDR3 protein: CASSDLGGGQPQHF; CDR3 DNA: TGTGCCAGCAGCGACTTGGGGGGTGGTCAGCCCCAGCATTTT
D gene: TRBD1; V gene: TRBV19; J gene: TRBJ2-5; clone size: .; CDR3 protein: CASRPRQGETQYF; CDR3 DNA: TGTGCCAGTAGACCACGACAGGGAGAGACCCAGTACTTC
D gene: .; V gene: TRBV27; J gene: TRBJ2-3; clone size: .; CDR3 protein: CASRFHVRGAADTQYF; CDR3 DNA: TGTGCCAGCAGGTTTCATGTGAGGGGGGCGGCAGATACGCAGTATTTT
D gene: .; V gene: TRBV28; J gene: TRBJ2-7; clone size: many; CDR3 protein: CASSPEGESLFYEQYF; CDR3 DNA: TGTGCCAGCAGCCCAGAGGGGGAATCCCTATTTTACGAGCAGTACTTC
D gene: .; V gene: TRBV18; J gene: TRBJ2-5; clone size: .; CDR3 protein: CASGPASRETQYF; CDR3 DNA: TGTGCCAGCGGACCGGCTAGTAGAGAGACCCAGTACTTC
D gene: .; V gene: TRBV6-6; J gene: TRBJ2-1; clone size: few; CDR3 protein: CASSYSRASSYNEQFF; CDR3 DNA: TGTGCCAGCAGTTACTCGAGGGCTAGCTCCTACAATGAGCAGTTCTTC
D gene: TRBD2; V gene: TRBV20-1; J gene: TRBJ2-7; clone size: .; CDR3 protein: CSASGGGSVEQYF; CDR3 DNA: TGCAGTGCTAGCGGGGGGGGATCAGTCGAGCAGTACTTC
D gene: .; V gene: TRBV6-2/TRBV6-3; J gene: TRBJ1-5; clone size: many; CDR3 protein: CASRPRTSNQPQHF; CDR3 DNA: TGTGCCAGCAGACCAAGAACGAGCAATCAGCCCCAGCATTTT
D gene: TRBD2; V gene: TRBV20-1; J gene: TRBJ2-3; clone size: .; CDR3 protein: CSARSGGGFTYTQYF; CDR3 DNA: TGCAGTGCTAGATCGGGAGGGGGGTTCACATATACGCAGTATTTT
D gene: TRBD2; V gene: TRBV30; J gene: TRBJ2-7; clone size: few; CDR3 protein: CAWSEGPGLPDEQYF; CDR3 DNA: TGTGCCTGGAGTGAGGGACCGGGACTACCGGATGAGCAGTACTTC
D gene: .; V gene: TRBV3-1; J gene: TRBJ1-2; clone size: many; CDR3 protein: CASSQADGTYGYTF; CDR3 DNA: TGTGCCAGCAGCCAAGCCGACGGGACCTATGGCTACACCTTC
D gene: .; V gene: TRBV12-3/TRBV12-4; J gene: TRBJ2-3; clone size: many; CDR3 protein: CASSIRQTDTQYF; CDR3 DNA: TGTGCCAGCAGTATACGACAGACAGATACGCAGTATTTT
D gene: .; V gene: TRBV5-1; J gene: TRBJ2-3; clone size: many; CDR3 protein: CASSLEGLRGDTQYF; CDR3 DNA: TGCGCCAGCAGCTTGGAGGGTCTACGTGGAGATACGCAGTATTTT
D gene: .; V gene: TRBV3-1; J gene: TRBJ1-1; clone size: .; CDR3 protein: CASSQESFEAFF; CDR3 DNA: TGTGCCAGCAGCCAAGAGTCATTTGAAGCTTTCTTT
D gene: .; V gene: TRBV7-6; J gene: TRBJ2-2; clone size: .; CDR3 protein: CASSQPGTSLDGELFF; CDR3 DNA: TGTGCCAGCAGCCAACCCGGGACGAGCCTCGACGGGGAGCTGTTTTTT
D gene: TRBD1; V gene: TRBV5-1; J gene: TRBJ2-7; clone size: few; CDR3 protein: CASSLWGTEVYEQYF; CDR3 DNA: TGCGCCAGCAGCTTGTGGGGGACAGAAGTGTACGAGCAGTACTTC
D gene: .; V gene: TRBV20-1; J gene: TRBJ2-7; clone size: .; CDR3 protein: CSARGHYEQYF; CDR3 DNA: TGCAGTGCTAGAGGTCACTACGAGCAGTACTTC